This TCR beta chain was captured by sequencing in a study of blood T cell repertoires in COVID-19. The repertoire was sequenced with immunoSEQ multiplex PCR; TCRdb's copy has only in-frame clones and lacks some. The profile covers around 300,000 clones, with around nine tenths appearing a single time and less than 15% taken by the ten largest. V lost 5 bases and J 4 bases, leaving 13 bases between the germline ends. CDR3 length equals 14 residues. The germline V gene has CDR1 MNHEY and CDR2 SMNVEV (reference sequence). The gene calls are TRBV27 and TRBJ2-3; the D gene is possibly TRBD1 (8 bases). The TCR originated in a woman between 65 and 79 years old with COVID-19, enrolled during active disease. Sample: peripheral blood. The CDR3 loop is CASSDRGGADTQYF. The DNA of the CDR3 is TGTGCCAGCAGTGACAGGGGAGGGGCAGATACGCAGTATTTT.